What follows are 11 T cell receptor beta chains derived from one specimen sequenced in a study of blood T cell repertoires in COVID-19. Libraries were prepared by immunoSEQ multiplex PCR; TCRdb keeps only in-frame clonotypes and omits some of them. Among about 260,000 clones, 88% were seen once, and the ten largest hold 0.65% to 0.8%. The source material was peripheral blood. These receptors all stem from a human donor in a cohort sampled during active COVID-19.

The count of this clone is one. The chain recombines TRBV5-1 with TRBJ1-4, with a weak D call TRBD1 (6 bases). This CDR3 has 16 amino acids. V gave up 0 bases and J gave up 5 bases, with 14 bases separating them. The germline CDR1 and CDR2 sequences are SGHRS and YFSETQ. In DNA, the CDR3 is TGCGCCAGCAGCTTGGGGAACAGGGCCCCGAATGAAAAACTGTTTTTT. The encoded protein is CASSLGNRAPNEKLFF.

The rearrangement joins TRBV12-3 or TRBV12-4 to TRBJ1-2; 8 bases fit TRBD1. Germline trimming cut 3 bases from V and 8 bases from J; bases unmatched to any gene: 5. The CDR3 contains 13 residues. The chain's CDR3 is CASSLVRGLGYTF. The CDR3 DNA reads TGTGCCAGCAGTTTGGTCAGGGGGCTCGGCTACACCTTC.

The chain uses TRBV19 and TRBJ2-5, with 8 bases that match TRBD2. The CDR3 is 14 residues long. Germline V gene lookup returns CDR1 LNHDA and CDR2 SQIVND (reference sequence). V shed 7 bases and J 1 base; nucleotides not matched to a gene: 5. CDR3 DNA: TGTGCCAGTACCGAGACTAGCGCCCAAGAGACCCAGTACTTC. Translation: CASTETSAQETQYF.

The chain is built from TRBV12-5 and TRBJ1-5; D may be TRBD1 (6 bases). Trimming removed 1 base from V and 3 bases from J, with 13 bases in between. The CDR3 spans 16 residues. Germline assignment: CDR1 LGHNT and CDR2 FRNRAP. The CDR3 nucleotides read TGTGCTAGTGGTTTGGGCCGACAGGCCCCCAATCAGCCCCAGCATTTT. Encoded protein: CASGLGRQAPNQPQHF.

V gene TRBV5-4 combines with J gene TRBJ2-6; 8 bases fit TRBD1. The junction had 6 bases not matched to a gene; V was cut back by 4 bases and J by 0 bases. CDR1 SGHNT and CDR2 YYREEE come from the germline V gene (reference sequence). The CDR3 is 17 amino acids. This CDR3 is CASSGGTGHSGANVLTF. Written as DNA, the CDR3 is TGTGCCAGCAGCGGCGGGACAGGACACTCTGGGGCCAACGTCCTGACTTTC.

This rearrangement joins TRBV4-3 to TRBJ2-7, with D unresolved. Trimming stripped 0 bases from V and 0 bases from J, with 9 bases between. CDR3 length: 15 amino acids. CDR1 and CDR2 from the germline V gene are LGHNA and YSLEER. The CDR3 DNA follows: TGCGCCAGCAGCCAAGATCGAACAGACTCCTACGAGCAGTACTTC. Protein product: CASSQDRTDSYEQYF.

Concerning this clone itself: This CDR3 is also generated by other DNA sequences in the sample. The rearrangement uses TRBV27 and TRBJ2-7, with TRBD1 identical over 10 bases. The CDR3 has 14 residues. Trimming removed 4 bases from V and 7 bases from J; junction bases left unmatched: 7. Germline-derived CDR1 and CDR2 are MNHEY and SMNVEV (reference sequence). The CDR3 here is CASSSGTGAREQYF. CDR3 nucleotides: TGTGCCAGCAGTTCCGGGACAGGGGCCCGGGAGCAGTACTTC.

This chain connects TRBV19 to TRBJ1-1; 7 bases fit TRBD1. Germline lookup yields CDR1 LNHDA and CDR2 SQIVND (reference sequence). The ends lost 7 bases at V and 4 bases at J; junction bases unmatched: 6. The CDR3 totals 13 residues. Here the CDR3 reads CASTGTVTTEAFF. As DNA, the CDR3 is TGTGCCAGTACCGGGACAGTCACCACTGAAGCTTTCTTT.

The chain combines TRBV29-1 with TRBJ2-7; TRBD1 might be the D (5 bases). This CDR3 region has 11 residues. Germline-derived CDR1 and CDR2 are SQVTM and ANQGSEA. V dropped 4 bases and J dropped 4 bases, with 8 bases sitting between them. The CDR3 sequence is CSVGDSYEQYF. The CDR3 DNA reads as TGCAGCGTTGGTGACAGTTACGAGCAGTACTTC.

This clone was counted a single time. The chain carries TRBV28 and TRBJ2-7; tentative D call: TRBD1 (6 bases). Germline V CDR1 and CDR2: MDHEN, SYDVKM. The CDR3 contains 15 residues. With 5 bases removed from V and 1 base from J, the gap between germline ends came to 15 bases. The DNA for the CDR3 is TGTGCCAGCAGTCCTTACCGGGACAATTCCTACGAGCAGTACTTC. Translated: CASSPYRDNSYEQYF.

This chain joins TRBV5-4 and TRBJ2-3; 10 nucleotides match TRBD2. Germline V lookup: CDR1 SGHNT, CDR2 YYREEE (reference sequence). The junction had 9 bases not matched to a gene; V was cut back by 10 bases and J by 4 bases. The CDR3 totals 14 residues. This CDR3 is CAATSGLAPDTQYF. The CDR3 DNA sequence: TGTGCCGCCACCTCGGGACTAGCGCCAGATACGCAGTATTTT.